This TCR beta chain originates from a study of T cells after yellow fever vaccination. Trimming cost V 5 bases and J 5 bases; bases outside gene matches: 1. CDR1 SGHVS and CDR2 FQNEAQ come from the germline V gene. This CDR3 is 12 amino acids long. For TCR, cDNA came from 5'RACE template switching, which added a universal primer site and UMIs. One entry per CDR3 protein, called by TCRdb with MiXCR from the 5' RACE reads. The sample consists of about 220,000 distinct CDR3 sequences, approximately 3% of them appearing once. Regarding the study as a whole: Reappearance after the booster was observed for most primary-vaccination clones (about 96% CD4, more than 70% CD8). Faster peaking, at day 5 versus 15, marked a secondary response that was weaker. Highly abundant clonotypes carried over from the bulk population could end up in FACS-sorted repertoires as contaminants.

This clonotype was seen many times. Its antigen is not known. The chain carries TRBV7-8 and TRBJ2-5; 8 positions match TRBD1. The material was CD4+ T cells sorted from PBMCs, obtained 10 days after the yellow fever booster vaccination. This TCR was sampled from a man between 18 and 29 years old who received the YFV17D yellow fever vaccine. The CDR3 DNA sequence: TGTGCCAGCAGCACAGGGGGGGAGACCCAGTACTTC. It encodes CASSTGGETQYF. Looking up the rest from reference TRBV7-8 and TRBJ2-5 gives the full variable domain: GAGVSQSPRYKVAKRGQDVALRCDPISGHVSLFWYQQALGQGPEFLTYFQNEAQLDKSGLPSDRFFAERPEGSVSTLKIQRTQQEDSAVYLCASSTGGETQYFGPGTRLLVL.